These T cell receptor beta chains were read from a single sample in a study of CD8 T cells in ankylosing spondylitis. One entry per CDR3 protein, called by TCRdb with MiXCR from the 5' RACE reads. The profile covers some 840,000 distinct CDR3 sequences, with approximately 10% appearing a single time and approximately 0.51% taken by the ten largest. The sample consisted of blood, either unsorted or a sorted T cell fraction (not recorded which). All receptors derive from a male donor with ankylosing spondylitis. CDR3s include the opening cysteine and the closing phenylalanine or tryptophan. Fields, in order: D gene, clone size, V gene, CDR3 length, J gene, CDR3 protein, CDR3 DNA. D genes are given only for firm matches. Size is omitted from some rows. Given values are once, few, many or a class for expanded clones.

d_call: TRBD2
clone_size: NA
v_call: TRBV7-2
cdr3_length: 15
j_call: TRBJ2-7
cdr3_aa: CASSSTSGRSHEQYF
cdr3_nt: TGTGCCAGCAGCTCGACTAGCGGGAGATCCCACGAGCAGTACTTC

d_call: TRBD1
clone_size: NA
v_call: TRBV7-2
cdr3_length: 15
j_call: TRBJ2-7
cdr3_aa: CASSLGDRFPYEQYF
cdr3_nt: TGTGCCAGCAGCTTAGGGGACAGGTTCCCGTACGAGCAGTACTTC

d_call: NA
clone_size: many
v_call: TRBV7-2
cdr3_length: 15
j_call: TRBJ2-5
cdr3_aa: CASSTLTRIEETQYF
cdr3_nt: TGTGCCAGCAGCACCCTGACTAGAATTGAAGAGACCCAGTACTTC

d_call: NA
clone_size: few
v_call: TRBV7-2
cdr3_length: 15
j_call: TRBJ1-1
cdr3_aa: CASSLHLRKNTEAFF
cdr3_nt: TGTGCCAGCAGCTTACATCTCCGTAAGAACACTGAAGCTTTCTTT

d_call: NA
clone_size: many
v_call: TRBV5-1
cdr3_length: 14
j_call: TRBJ1-1
cdr3_aa: CASSFQGPYTEAFF
cdr3_nt: TGCGCCAGCAGCTTCCAGGGGCCATACACTGAAGCTTTCTTT

d_call: NA
clone_size: many
v_call: TRBV20-1
cdr3_length: 11
j_call: TRBJ1-3
cdr3_aa: CSAAHGNTIYF
cdr3_nt: TGCAGTGCTGCCCACGGAAACACCATATATTTT

d_call: NA
clone_size: few
v_call: TRBV7-6
cdr3_length: 16
j_call: TRBJ1-3
cdr3_aa: CASSARTIFTGNTIYF
cdr3_nt: TGTGCCAGCAGCGCCAGGACAATTTTTACTGGAAACACCATATATTTT

d_call: TRBD1
clone_size: few
v_call: TRBV20-1
cdr3_length: 14
j_call: TRBJ2-4
cdr3_aa: CSARQSTGANIQYF
cdr3_nt: TGCAGTGCTAGACAATCGACAGGGGCGAACATTCAGTACTTC

d_call: NA
clone_size: NA
v_call: TRBV20-1
cdr3_length: 12
j_call: TRBJ2-7
cdr3_aa: CSANQGAYEQYF
cdr3_nt: TGCAGTGCCAACCAAGGGGCCTACGAGCAGTACTTC

d_call: NA
clone_size: many
v_call: TRBV5-1
cdr3_length: 13
j_call: TRBJ2-3
cdr3_aa: CASSSPPPDTQYF
cdr3_nt: TGCGCCAGCAGCTCCCCCCCGCCAGATACGCAGTATTTT

d_call: TRBD1
clone_size: many
v_call: TRBV5-1
cdr3_length: 14
j_call: TRBJ1-5
cdr3_aa: CASSSGDRNQPQHF
cdr3_nt: TGCGCCAGCAGCTCCGGGGACAGAAATCAGCCCCAGCATTTT

d_call: NA
clone_size: many
v_call: TRBV7-2
cdr3_length: 14
j_call: TRBJ1-6
cdr3_aa: CASSFWHYNSPLHF
cdr3_nt: TGTGCCAGCAGCTTCTGGCATTATAATTCACCCCTCCACTTT

d_call: NA
clone_size: NA
v_call: TRBV3-1
cdr3_length: 15
j_call: TRBJ1-1
cdr3_aa: CASSHSDRWETEAFF
cdr3_nt: TGTGCCAGCAGCCATTCAGACAGGTGGGAAACTGAAGCTTTCTTT

d_call: NA
clone_size: few
v_call: TRBV15
cdr3_length: 15
j_call: TRBJ2-5
cdr3_aa: CATSRDGRSQETQYF
cdr3_nt: TGTGCCACCAGCAGAGATGGCAGGTCGCAAGAGACCCAGTACTTC

d_call: TRBD2
clone_size: NA
v_call: TRBV10-3
cdr3_length: 15
j_call: TRBJ2-7
cdr3_aa: CAISETSGRTYEQYF
cdr3_nt: TGTGCCATCAGTGAGACTAGCGGGAGAACCTACGAGCAGTACTTC

d_call: NA
clone_size: few
v_call: TRBV5-1
cdr3_length: 14
j_call: TRBJ2-3
cdr3_aa: CASSLGQAEDTQYF
cdr3_nt: TGCGCCAGCAGCTTGGGACAGGCGGAAGATACGCAGTATTTT

d_call: NA
clone_size: NA
v_call: TRBV12-3/TRBV12-4
cdr3_length: 14
j_call: TRBJ1-4
cdr3_aa: CASSLARANEKLFF
cdr3_nt: TGTGCCAGCAGTTTAGCCAGGGCTAATGAAAAACTGTTTTTT

d_call: NA
clone_size: NA
v_call: TRBV4-1
cdr3_length: 15
j_call: TRBJ1-2
cdr3_aa: CASRPRGGSNYGYTF
cdr3_nt: TGCGCCAGCAGACCTCGAGGAGGCTCGAACTATGGCTACACCTTC

d_call: NA
clone_size: NA
v_call: TRBV30
cdr3_length: 14
j_call: TRBJ2-2
cdr3_aa: CAWTRGPAGGELFF
cdr3_nt: TGTGCCTGGACTAGGGGCCCGGCTGGCGGGGAGCTGTTTTTT

d_call: NA
clone_size: NA
v_call: TRBV25-1
cdr3_length: 14
j_call: TRBJ2-7
cdr3_aa: CASSENSYSYEQYF
cdr3_nt: TGTGCCAGCAGTGAAAACAGTTACTCCTACGAGCAGTACTTC

d_call: NA
clone_size: many
v_call: TRBV4-3
cdr3_length: 15
j_call: TRBJ2-1
cdr3_aa: CASSQRHDTYNEQFF
cdr3_nt: TGCGCCAGCAGCCAGCGTCACGACACCTACAATGAGCAGTTCTTC

d_call: NA
clone_size: NA
v_call: TRBV5-1
cdr3_length: 14
j_call: TRBJ1-2
cdr3_aa: CASSLEHTGHGYTF
cdr3_nt: TGCGCCAGCAGCTTGGAGCACACAGGGCATGGCTACACCTTC

d_call: TRBD1
clone_size: many
v_call: TRBV4-2
cdr3_length: 17
j_call: TRBJ2-2
cdr3_aa: CASSQITGGGNTGELFF
cdr3_nt: TGTGCCAGCAGCCAAATAACAGGGGGCGGGAACACCGGGGAGCTGTTTTTT

d_call: NA
clone_size: few
v_call: TRBV29-1
cdr3_length: 12
j_call: TRBJ1-4
cdr3_aa: CSVGEGYEKLFF
cdr3_nt: TGCAGCGTTGGCGAAGGGTACGAAAAACTGTTTTTT

d_call: TRBD2
clone_size: few
v_call: TRBV7-9
cdr3_length: 17
j_call: TRBJ2-1
cdr3_aa: CASSSVLGSGTYNEQFF
cdr3_nt: TGTGCCAGCAGTTCAGTCTTGGGGAGCGGGACGTACAATGAGCAGTTCTTC

d_call: NA
clone_size: NA
v_call: TRBV11-3
cdr3_length: 15
j_call: TRBJ2-5
cdr3_aa: CASSFGISDLETQYF
cdr3_nt: TGTGCCAGCAGCTTTGGGATCTCAGACTTGGAGACCCAGTACTTC

d_call: NA
clone_size: NA
v_call: TRBV6-2/TRBV6-3
cdr3_length: 13
j_call: TRBJ2-2
cdr3_aa: CATRGDGNGELFF
cdr3_nt: TGTGCCACCCGCGGCGATGGGAACGGGGAGCTGTTTTTT

d_call: NA
clone_size: NA
v_call: TRBV20-1
cdr3_length: 15
j_call: TRBJ2-1
cdr3_aa: CSAREGGHGINEQFF
cdr3_nt: TGCAGTGCTAGAGAAGGCGGGCACGGCATCAATGAGCAGTTCTTC

d_call: NA
clone_size: NA
v_call: TRBV5-1
cdr3_length: 15
j_call: TRBJ2-3
cdr3_aa: CASSPPYGTLDTQYF
cdr3_nt: TGCGCCAGCAGCCCACCCTACGGGACTCTAGATACGCAGTATTTT

d_call: NA
clone_size: NA
v_call: TRBV28
cdr3_length: 12
j_call: TRBJ1-2
cdr3_aa: CASNVGAAGYTF
cdr3_nt: TGTGCCAGCAATGTGGGGGCCGCGGGCTACACCTTC

d_call: NA
clone_size: many
v_call: TRBV19
cdr3_length: 14
j_call: TRBJ1-2
cdr3_aa: CASSINRDNYGYTF
cdr3_nt: TGTGCCAGTAGTATTAACCGGGATAACTATGGCTACACCTTC

d_call: TRBD2
clone_size: few
v_call: TRBV2
cdr3_length: 17
j_call: TRBJ2-3
cdr3_aa: CASSEGPSGTSTDTQYF
cdr3_nt: TGTGCCAGCAGTGAGGGGCCTAGCGGGACTAGCACAGATACGCAGTATTTT

d_call: NA
clone_size: NA
v_call: TRBV20-1
cdr3_length: 15
j_call: TRBJ2-1
cdr3_aa: CSAQDPLRTYNEQFF
cdr3_nt: TGCAGTGCTCAAGACCCACTACGGACCTACAATGAGCAGTTCTTC

d_call: NA
clone_size: NA
v_call: TRBV5-1
cdr3_length: 15
j_call: TRBJ2-1
cdr3_aa: CASSFHPLTSNEQFF
cdr3_nt: TGCGCCAGCAGCTTTCACCCCTTGACATCCAATGAGCAGTTCTTC

d_call: NA
clone_size: few
v_call: TRBV27
cdr3_length: 14
j_call: TRBJ2-2
cdr3_aa: CASSLASRTGELFF
cdr3_nt: TGTGCCAGCAGTTTAGCATCGCGGACCGGGGAGCTGTTTTTT

d_call: TRBD1
clone_size: few
v_call: TRBV12-3/TRBV12-4
cdr3_length: 14
j_call: TRBJ1-6
cdr3_aa: CASSPTGEISPLHF
cdr3_nt: TGTGCCAGCAGTCCGACAGGGGAGATTTCACCCCTCCACTTT

d_call: NA
clone_size: few
v_call: TRBV10-3
cdr3_length: 18
j_call: TRBJ1-3
cdr3_aa: CAISEQAGMGPSGNTIYF
cdr3_nt: TGTGCCATCAGTGAGCAGGCAGGGATGGGACCCTCTGGAAACACCATATATTTT

d_call: TRBD1
clone_size: few
v_call: TRBV12-3/TRBV12-4
cdr3_length: 16
j_call: TRBJ2-5
cdr3_aa: CASSSGDRGMAETQYF
cdr3_nt: TGTGCCAGCAGTTCGGGGGACAGGGGAATGGCGGAGACCCAGTACTTC

d_call: TRBD1
clone_size: few
v_call: TRBV20-1
cdr3_length: 14
j_call: TRBJ2-5
cdr3_aa: CSAFEGQGQETQYF
cdr3_nt: TGCAGTGCTTTTGAGGGACAGGGCCAAGAGACCCAGTACTTC

d_call: TRBD2
clone_size: few
v_call: TRBV20-1
cdr3_length: 15
j_call: TRBJ2-1
cdr3_aa: CSASPSSGADNEQFF
cdr3_nt: TGCAGTGCTAGCCCGTCTAGCGGGGCCGACAATGAGCAGTTCTTC

d_call: NA
clone_size: NA
v_call: TRBV28
cdr3_length: 16
j_call: TRBJ1-5
cdr3_aa: CASSPPMGGRNQPQHF
cdr3_nt: TGTGCCAGCAGTCCACCCATGGGGGGACGGAATCAGCCCCAGCATTTT

d_call: NA
clone_size: NA
v_call: TRBV7-2
cdr3_length: 17
j_call: TRBJ2-3
cdr3_aa: CASSPSQAYTGTDTQYF
cdr3_nt: TGTGCCAGCAGCCCCTCTCAGGCCTACACAGGGACAGATACGCAGTATTTT

d_call: NA
clone_size: NA
v_call: TRBV7-2
cdr3_length: 13
j_call: TRBJ2-2
cdr3_aa: CASTRANTGELFF
cdr3_nt: TGTGCCAGCACCAGGGCGAACACCGGGGAGCTGTTTTTT

d_call: NA
clone_size: few
v_call: TRBV9
cdr3_length: 13
j_call: TRBJ2-7
cdr3_aa: CASSGRSSYEQYF
cdr3_nt: TGTGCCAGCTCGGGCAGGAGCTCCTACGAGCAGTACTTC

d_call: NA
clone_size: few
v_call: TRBV18
cdr3_length: 14
j_call: TRBJ2-1
cdr3_aa: CASSPPQGSNEQFF
cdr3_nt: TGTGCCAGCTCACCACCCCAGGGATCGAATGAGCAGTTCTTC

d_call: NA
clone_size: NA
v_call: TRBV29-1
cdr3_length: 12
j_call: TRBJ1-1
cdr3_aa: CSVAFGNTEDFF
cdr3_nt: NA

d_call: NA
clone_size: many
v_call: TRBV6-1
cdr3_length: 13
j_call: TRBJ2-3
cdr3_aa: CASSGTHTDTQYF
cdr3_nt: TGTGCCAGCAGCGGGACTCACACAGATACGCAGTATTTT

d_call: NA
clone_size: NA
v_call: TRBV7-2
cdr3_length: 14
j_call: TRBJ2-3
cdr3_aa: CASSYRGPVDTQYF
cdr3_nt: TGTGCCAGCAGTTATAGAGGACCGGTAGATACGCAGTATTTT

d_call: NA
clone_size: few
v_call: TRBV20-1
cdr3_length: 15
j_call: TRBJ2-2
cdr3_aa: CSARAPGLRTGELFF
cdr3_nt: TGCAGTGCTAGGGCCCCGGGGCTTCGGACCGGGGAGCTGTTTTTT

d_call: NA
clone_size: many
v_call: TRBV12-3/TRBV12-4
cdr3_length: 13
j_call: TRBJ1-2
cdr3_aa: CASSIEGLSGYTF
cdr3_nt: TGTGCCAGCAGTATAGAGGGACTGAGTGGCTACACCTTC

d_call: NA
clone_size: many
v_call: TRBV15
cdr3_length: 14
j_call: TRBJ2-7
cdr3_aa: CATSRGGSSYEQYF
cdr3_nt: TGTGCCACCAGCAGAGGCGGTTCATCCTACGAGCAGTACTTC

d_call: NA
clone_size: few
v_call: TRBV2
cdr3_length: 14
j_call: TRBJ2-5
cdr3_aa: CASSRAQRGETQYF
cdr3_nt: TGTGCCAGCAGTAGGGCCCAGAGGGGAGAGACCCAGTACTTC

d_call: NA
clone_size: NA
v_call: TRBV4-2
cdr3_length: 14
j_call: TRBJ1-2
cdr3_aa: CASSQDPGGRGYTF
cdr3_nt: TGTGCCAGCAGCCAAGATCCGGGGGGGAGAGGCTACACCTTC

d_call: NA
clone_size: NA
v_call: TRBV4-1
cdr3_length: 17
j_call: TRBJ2-4
cdr3_aa: CASSRSRARARENIQYF
cdr3_nt: TGCGCCAGCAGCCGGAGCCGGGCCAGAGCTCGAGAAAACATTCAGTACTTC

d_call: NA
clone_size: many
v_call: TRBV20-1
cdr3_length: 12
j_call: TRBJ1-1
cdr3_aa: CSARDSNTEAFF
cdr3_nt: TGCAGTGCTAGAGATTCGAACACTGAAGCTTTCTTT